This TCR beta chain derives from a study of cytomegalovirus exposure and HLA in healthy donors. Points from the study as a whole: From TCR beta sequences, most subjects' HLA-A and HLA-B alleles were reportedly predicted accurately. Specificity of three CMV-associated chains for CMV antigens was verified in vitro.

In the case of this clone: As yet, its antigen is unknown. The junction and the germline gene differ at one end; a read error may be behind it.

The PCR employed 60 Vbeta primers together with 13 Jbeta primers. Profiling relied on immunoSEQ multiplex PCR, and the TCRdb table lists in-frame clones only, not all of them. The sample lists some 84,000 clones, 77% seen once, with 2% to 2.5% in the top ten. Germline lookup yields CDR1 ENHRY and CDR2 SYGVKD. The CDR3 loop spans 13 amino acids. This TCR was sampled from a boy aged 5-17 years in good health and CMV-seronegative. The material sequenced was PBMCs. The chain joins TRBV10-3 to TRBJ1-1; D not certain. The CDR3: CAISGGRNTEAFF. CDR3 sequence (DNA): TGTGCAATCAGTGGTGGGAGGAACACTGAAGCTTTCTTT.